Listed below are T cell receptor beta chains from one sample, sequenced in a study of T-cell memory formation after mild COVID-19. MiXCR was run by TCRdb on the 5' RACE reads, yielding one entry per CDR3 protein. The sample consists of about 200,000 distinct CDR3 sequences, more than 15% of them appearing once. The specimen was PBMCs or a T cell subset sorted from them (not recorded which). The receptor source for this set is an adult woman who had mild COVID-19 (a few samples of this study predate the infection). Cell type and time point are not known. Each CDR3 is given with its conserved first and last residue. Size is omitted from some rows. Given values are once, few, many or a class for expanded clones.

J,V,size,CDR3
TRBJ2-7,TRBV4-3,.,CASRGTASYEQYF
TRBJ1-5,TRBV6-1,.,CASRDRGKGNQPQHF
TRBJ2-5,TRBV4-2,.,CASSRGTSGFQETQYF
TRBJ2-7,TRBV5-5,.,CASSLPERTSSYEQYF
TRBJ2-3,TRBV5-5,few,CASSFGGITDTQYF
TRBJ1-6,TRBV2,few,CASRTGTAGSPLHF
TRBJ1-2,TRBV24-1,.,CATSDFSGFYTF
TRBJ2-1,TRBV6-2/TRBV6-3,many,CASRISVRSYNEQFF
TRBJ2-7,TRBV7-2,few,CASSGLYEQYF
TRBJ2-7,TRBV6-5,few,CASSYVTTGYEQYF
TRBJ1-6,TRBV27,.,CASSFSALGAQSSYNSPLHF